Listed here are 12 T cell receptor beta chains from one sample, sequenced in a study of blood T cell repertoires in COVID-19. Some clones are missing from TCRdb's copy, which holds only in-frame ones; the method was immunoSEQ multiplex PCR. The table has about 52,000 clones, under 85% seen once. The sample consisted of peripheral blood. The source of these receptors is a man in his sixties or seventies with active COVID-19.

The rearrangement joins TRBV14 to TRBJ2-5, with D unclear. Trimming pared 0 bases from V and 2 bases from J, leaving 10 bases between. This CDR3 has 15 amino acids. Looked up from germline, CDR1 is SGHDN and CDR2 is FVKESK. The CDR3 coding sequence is TGTGCCAGCAGCCAAGATGATAACAGACAAGAGACCCAGTACTTC. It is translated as CASSQDDNRQETQYF.

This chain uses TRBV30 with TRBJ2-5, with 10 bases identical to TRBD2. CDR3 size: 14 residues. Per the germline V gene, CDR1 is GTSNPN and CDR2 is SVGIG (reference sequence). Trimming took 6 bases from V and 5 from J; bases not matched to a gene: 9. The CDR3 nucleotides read TGTGCCTGCGAGCGGGGGGGTATAGGTGAGACCCAGTACTTC. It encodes CACERGGIGETQYF.

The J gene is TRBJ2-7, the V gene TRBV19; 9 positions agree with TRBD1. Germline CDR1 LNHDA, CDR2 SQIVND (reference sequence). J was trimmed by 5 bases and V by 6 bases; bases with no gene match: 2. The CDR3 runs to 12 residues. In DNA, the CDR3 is TGTGCCAGTAGGGACAGGGGCCACGAGCAGTACTTC. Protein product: CASRDRGHEQYF.

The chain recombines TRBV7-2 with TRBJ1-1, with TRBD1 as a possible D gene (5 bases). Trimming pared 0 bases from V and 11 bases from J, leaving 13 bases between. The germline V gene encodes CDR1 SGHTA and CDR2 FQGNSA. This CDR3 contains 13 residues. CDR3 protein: CASSLASGGSAFF. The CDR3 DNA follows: TGTGCCAGCAGCTTAGCGTCCGGGGGTTCGGCTTTCTTT.

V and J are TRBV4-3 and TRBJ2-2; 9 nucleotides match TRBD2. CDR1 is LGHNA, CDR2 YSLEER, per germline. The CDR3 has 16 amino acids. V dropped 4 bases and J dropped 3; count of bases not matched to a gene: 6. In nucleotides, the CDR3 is TGCGCCAGCAGCCCGGCGGGGGGGCGCGACACCGGGGAGCTGTTTTTT. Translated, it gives CASSPAGGRDTGELFF.

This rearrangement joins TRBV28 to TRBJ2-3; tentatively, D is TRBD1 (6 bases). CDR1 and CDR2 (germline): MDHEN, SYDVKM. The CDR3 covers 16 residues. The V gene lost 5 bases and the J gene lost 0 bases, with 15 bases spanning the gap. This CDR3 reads CASSLQTGASTDTQYF. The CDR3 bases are TGTGCCAGCAGTCTCCAGACAGGCGCTAGCACAGATACGCAGTATTTT.

The CDR3 coding sequence is TGTGCCAGCAGCTTACCCAGCTCCTACGAGCAGTACTTC. Translated, it gives CASSLPSSYEQYF. The chain combines TRBV7-2 with TRBJ2-7; D gene uncertain. V lost 2 bases and J 0 bases, leaving 5 bases between the germline ends. The germline V gene has CDR1 SGHTA and CDR2 FQGNSA. This CDR3 region has 13 residues.

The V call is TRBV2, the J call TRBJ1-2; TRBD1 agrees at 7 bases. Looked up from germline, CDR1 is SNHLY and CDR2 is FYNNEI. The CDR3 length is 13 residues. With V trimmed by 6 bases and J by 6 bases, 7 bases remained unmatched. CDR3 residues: CASRDDRAHGYTF. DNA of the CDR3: TGTGCCAGCAGAGATGACAGGGCCCATGGCTACACCTTC.

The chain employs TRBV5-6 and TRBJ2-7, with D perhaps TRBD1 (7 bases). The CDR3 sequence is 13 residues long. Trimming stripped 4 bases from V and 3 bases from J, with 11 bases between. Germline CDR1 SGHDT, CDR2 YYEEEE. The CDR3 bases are TGTGCCAGCAGCCCAGGGGGGTACTACGAGCAGTACTTC. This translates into CASSPGGYYEQYF.

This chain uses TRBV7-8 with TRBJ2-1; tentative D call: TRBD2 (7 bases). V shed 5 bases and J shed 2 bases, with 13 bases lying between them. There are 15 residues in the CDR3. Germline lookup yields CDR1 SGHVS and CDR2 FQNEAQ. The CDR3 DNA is TGTGCCAGCAGCCCCGGCGGGGGCGCCTACAATGAGCAGTTCTTC. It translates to CASSPGGGAYNEQFF.

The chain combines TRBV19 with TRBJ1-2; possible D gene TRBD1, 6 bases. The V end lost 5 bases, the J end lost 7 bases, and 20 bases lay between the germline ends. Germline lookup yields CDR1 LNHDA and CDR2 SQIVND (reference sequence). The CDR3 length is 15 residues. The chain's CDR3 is CASSALRGPGSGYTF. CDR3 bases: TGTGCCAGTAGTGCACTCAGGGGTCCGGGTTCTGGCTACACCTTC.

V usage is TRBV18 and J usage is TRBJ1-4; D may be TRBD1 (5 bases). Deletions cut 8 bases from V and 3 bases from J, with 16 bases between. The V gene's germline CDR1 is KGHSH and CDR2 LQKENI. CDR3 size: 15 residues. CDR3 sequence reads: CASRKRGEPNEKLFF. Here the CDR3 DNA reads TGTGCCAGCAGAAAACGGGGGGAACCTAATGAAAAACTGTTTTTT.